The TCR beta chain described here comes from a study of cytomegalovirus exposure and HLA in healthy donors. Study-level results: Specificity for CMV antigens was confirmed in vitro for a few of the CMV-associated chains.

The CDR3 consists of 14 residues. The trim removed 6 bases at V and 7 bases at J, leaving 8 bases unmatched. The germline V gene has CDR1 MNHEY and CDR2 SMNVEV (reference sequence). The donors were part of the approximately 120-subject validation cohort, which stood apart from the roughly 730-subject first cohort. Remarks on this clone: Its target is unknown.

The method was immunoSEQ multiplex PCR; TCRdb's version includes in-frame clones alone and lacks a portion of them. The table includes tens of thousands of clones, about 94% detected once. The sample was PBMCs. The V gene is TRBV27, the J gene TRBJ1-2; TRBD1 agrees at 10 bases. This receptor was taken from a man in his late teens or twenties in good health and CMV-seropositive. This CDR3 reads CASSPGQGLSGYTF. CDR3 coding DNA: TGTGCCAGCAGCCCGGGACAGGGGTTGAGTGGCTACACCTTC.